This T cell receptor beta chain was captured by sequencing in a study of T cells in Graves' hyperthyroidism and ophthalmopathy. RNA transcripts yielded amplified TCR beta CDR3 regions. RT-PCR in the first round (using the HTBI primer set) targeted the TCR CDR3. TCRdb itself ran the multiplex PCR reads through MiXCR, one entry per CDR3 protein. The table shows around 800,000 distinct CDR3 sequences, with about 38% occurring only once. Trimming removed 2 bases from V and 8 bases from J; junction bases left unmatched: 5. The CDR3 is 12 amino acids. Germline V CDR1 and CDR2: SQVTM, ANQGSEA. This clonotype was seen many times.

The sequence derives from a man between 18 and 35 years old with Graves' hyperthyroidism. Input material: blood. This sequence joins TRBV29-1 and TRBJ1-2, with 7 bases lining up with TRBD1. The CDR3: CSVEQRGRGYTF. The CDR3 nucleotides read TGCAGCGTTGAACAAAGGGGGCGAGGCTACACCTTC.